These T cell receptor beta chains were read from a single sample in a study of blood T cell repertoires in COVID-19. Generated by immunoSEQ multiplex PCR, the TCRdb table keeps only in-frame clones and is missing some. The profile shows around 20,000 clones, about 88% of them singletons. The sample was peripheral blood. The receptor source for this set is a human donor in a cohort sampled during active COVID-19. The donor label of this sample is uncertain. The CDR3 runs from the conserved cysteine through the conserved F or W. A D gene is named only where the DNA matches it firmly. Only part of the rows carry a size: once, few, many, or a class if the clone is expanded.

j_call,v_call,d_call,clone_size,cdr3_aa,cdr3_nt
TRBJ1-1,TRBV5-1,TRBD1,-,CASSPGPVGQGYQFF,TGCGCCAGCAGCCCCGGCCCCGTGGGACAGGGCTATCAGTTCTTT
TRBJ2-1,TRBV19,TRBD1,-,CASSLGQGREQFF,TGTGCCAGTAGTCTTGGACAGGGGAGGGAGCAGTTCTTC
TRBJ1-1,TRBV7-9,-,-,CASSLASGFEAFF,TGTGCCAGCAGCTTAGCGTCGGGGTTTGAAGCTTTCTTT
TRBJ2-7,TRBV18,-,few,CASSPPYRTYEQYF,TGTGCCAGCTCACCACCGTACAGGACCTACGAGCAGTACTTC
TRBJ2-1,TRBV9,TRBD2,-,CASSPGTSGSDEQFF,TGTGCCAGCAGCCCCGGGACTAGCGGGAGCGATGAGCAGTTCTTC
TRBJ2-5,TRBV28,TRBD1,-,CASSPGQGRQETQYF,TGTGCCAGCAGTCCGGGACAGGGTCGCCAAGAGACCCAGTACTTC
TRBJ1-2,TRBV18,-,-,CASSLLERNGYTF,TGTGCCAGCTCACTCCTTGAGCGGAATGGCTACACCTTC
TRBJ2-2,TRBV5-1,TRBD2,-,CASRFVAGDTGELFF,TGCGCCAGCAGATTTGTGGCGGGGGACACCGGGGAGCTGTTTTTT
TRBJ1-2,TRBV5-5,TRBD1,-,CASSYRDRGLYGYTF,TGTGCCAGCAGCTACCGGGACAGGGGGCTCTATGGCTACACCTTC
TRBJ2-7,TRBV6-6,TRBD1,-,CASSYTGGARYEQYF,TGTGCCAGCAGTTACACAGGGGGCGCGCGATACGAGCAGTACTTC
TRBJ2-3,TRBV2,TRBD2,-,CASRELAGSRAADTQYF,TGTGCCAGCAGAGAACTAGCGGGGAGTAGAGCCGCAGATACGCAGTATTTT
TRBJ2-1,TRBV29-1,TRBD2,-,CSVDGPRGRGVYNEQFF,TGCAGCGTTGATGGTCCACGCGGGAGGGGCGTCTACAATGAGCAGTTCTTC
TRBJ2-2,TRBV27,-,-,CASSVLTTNANTGELFF,TGTGCCAGCAGTGTACTAACAACAAACGCGAACACCGGGGAGCTGTTTTTT
TRBJ1-2,TRBV30,-,-,CAWSVTTVYGYTF,TGTGCCTGGAGTGTAACGACAGTCTATGGCTACACCTTC
TRBJ2-1,TRBV27,-,-,CASSTLGRAHNEQFF,TGTGCCAGCAGTACACTAGGGCGAGCCCACAATGAGCAGTTCTTC
TRBJ2-1,TRBV3-1/TRBV3-2,TRBD2,-,CASSPHAGGREQFF,TGTGCCAGCAGCCCGCACGCGGGAGGACGTGAGCAGTTCTTC
TRBJ1-1,TRBV6-4,TRBD1,-,CASSVNRGDTEAFF,TGTGCCAGCAGTGTTAACAGGGGTGACACTGAAGCTTTCTTT
TRBJ2-7,TRBV15,-,-,CATSRTPGHLYEQYF,TGTGCCACCAGCAGAACCCCGGGACATTTGTACGAGCAGTACTTC
TRBJ2-2,TRBV24-1,TRBD1,-,CATSETGAVTGELFF,TGTGCCACCAGTGAGACAGGGGCGGTCACCGGGGAGCTGTTTTTT
TRBJ2-7,TRBV6-5,TRBD1,-,CASSRQGFSYEQYF,TGTGCCAGCAGTAGACAGGGGTTCTCCTACGAGCAGTACTTC
TRBJ2-2,TRBV4-1,TRBD2,-,CASSHRLAGGTGELFF,TGCGCCAGCAGCCATAGGCTAGCGGGAGGAACCGGGGAGCTGTTTTTT
TRBJ1-3,TRBV5-8,-,-,CASSLAGVGNTIYF,TGTGCCAGCAGCTTGGCAGGGGTCGGAAACACCATATATTTT
TRBJ2-2,TRBV7-8,TRBD2,-,CASTSPLTSGRGGTGELFF,TGTGCCAGCACCTCCCCCCTTACTAGCGGGAGGGGAGGCACCGGGGAGCTGTTTTTT
TRBJ2-7,TRBV4-2,TRBD2,-,CASSQDPGTSGRGNEQYF,TGTGCCAGCAGCCAAGACCCCGGGACTAGCGGGAGAGGCAACGAGCAGTACTTC
TRBJ1-3,TRBV19,-,-,CASSPGGYSGNTIYF,TGTGCCAGTAGCCCCGGAGGCTACTCTGGAAACACCATATATTTT
TRBJ1-4,TRBV2,TRBD1,-,CASSPDRVGEKLFF,TGTGCCAGCAGTCCTGACAGGGTAGGCGAAAAACTGTTTTTT
TRBJ1-5,TRBV5-3,-,-,CARSLAVGGSEYQPQHF,TGTGCCAGAAGCTTGGCGGTCGGAGGGTCCGAGTATCAGCCCCAGCATTTT
TRBJ2-1,TRBV20-1,TRBD2,once,CSASLAGRGASYNEQFF,TGCAGTGCTAGTCTAGCGGGGAGGGGGGCCTCCTACAATGAGCAGTTCTTC
TRBJ2-2,TRBV19,TRBD2,-,CASGLAGVNTGELFF,TGTGCCAGTGGACTAGCGGGAGTAAACACCGGGGAGCTGTTTTTT
TRBJ2-5,TRBV7-9,-,-,CASSSRAGETQYF,TGTGCCAGCAGCTCGCGAGCTGGAGAGACCCAGTACTTC
TRBJ2-7,TRBV5-1,-,-,CASSNVQGGYEQYF,TGCGCCAGCAGCAATGTACAGGGTGGCTACGAGCAGTACTTC
TRBJ2-7,TRBV4-2,-,-,CASSQDKTWGQVRYF,TGTGCCAGCAGCCAAGACAAGACTTGGGGCCAGGTTAGGTACTTC
TRBJ2-2,TRBV28,-,-,CASRPTGSGTGELFF,TGTGCCAGCAGGCCCACCGGGTCCGGCACCGGGGAGCTGTTTTTT
TRBJ1-1,TRBV6-5,TRBD1,-,CASSYAGTVEAFF,TGTGCCAGCAGTTACGCCGGGACAGTAGAAGCTTTCTTT
TRBJ2-5,TRBV2,TRBD2,once,CASSGASGSRETQYF,TGTGCCAGCAGTGGAGCTAGCGGGAGTCGAGAGACCCAGTACTTC
TRBJ2-1,TRBV7-2,TRBD2,-,CASSLQGLAGGEQFF,TGTGCCAGCAGCTTACAGGGGCTAGCGGGCGGTGAGCAGTTCTTC
TRBJ2-7,TRBV6-1,TRBD2,-,CASSESVGAGGSYEQYF,TGTGCCAGCAGTGAAAGCGTAGGGGCGGGAGGCTCCTACGAGCAGTACTTC